This record covers a single T cell receptor beta chain. Its cognate antigen has yet to be identified. No per-base quality is available; no much larger clone lies one base away. The TCR beta CDR3 regions were amplified from the RNA transcripts. For the first round of RT-PCR on the TCR CDR3, the HTBI primer set was used together with the Qiagen OneStep RT-PCR kit. A second multiplex PCR round built the libraries, followed by size selection and purification. Paired-end sequencing of the libraries was performed with 100 bp reads on an Illumina HiSeq2000. Concerning the study's data processing: SOAPnuke was used to process the raw data, throwing out any read that contained adapters or uncalled bases, had a mean Phred below 15, or lacked an exact constant-primer or identifier match. COPE v1.2.5 was used to merge the high-quality paired reads, and each unique nucleotide sequence was defined as a clonotype. Clonotypes were aligned to IMGT TRBV, TRBD and TRBJ reference segments using MiTCR v1.1. Analysis was restricted to V-J combinations with a frequency above 0.0001, which covered about 99% of repertoires. A TCS score was defined as the ratio of F50 (clonal expansion) to E x V (chaos), with BLOSUM62-based TCRdist applied between CDR3 peptides within each V-J. Welch's t-statistics and random forest reduced several hundred V-J features to 10 to 15, which were used in a naive Bayes classifier (R e1071). The raw public reads went through TCRdb reprocessing: fastp at Q25, MiXCR clone calling, in-frame beta chains kept. A single entry per CDR3 protein holds the most common genes and DNA from its merged rows. In this record, the V and J calls reflect TCRdb's handling and not the investigators' own analysis. The sample table holds hundreds of thousands of distinct CDR3 sequences, of which 46% were seen once. The biggest ten clones account for 8.2% of the sample.

Graves' hyperthyroidism was defined as stable when no progression to ophthalmopathy occurred over 18 months of follow-up. The hyperthyroidism patients were between 18 and 65 years old and newly diagnosed, with a disease duration of less than 2 months. The study excluded patients with uncontrolled infections, other autoimmune diseases, pregnancy or lactation. Diagnoses were based on clinical symptoms, serum thyroxine and TRAb, thyroid ultrasound and orbital computed tomography. Total RNA was extracted with Trizol reagent, and quality was checked on an Agilent 2100 Bioanalyzer. The data stem from a study of T cells in Graves' hyperthyroidism and ophthalmopathy (dated by TCRdb to the late 2010s). About the study as a whole: To identify TCR V-J signatures that set the groups apart, the researchers used a discovery cohort of more than 95 patients, made up of 40 to 45 with Graves' ophthalmopathy and 57 with stable Graves' hyperthyroidism. The 100 discovery patients were randomly split 7:3 into training and test sets. Prospective prediction of ophthalmopathy was tested in an independent validation cohort of approximately 19 hyperthyroidism patients and 17 patients who later progressed to ophthalmopathy. After blood sampling, hyperthyroidism patients were treated with methimazole at a starting dose of 30 mg daily, and ophthalmopathy patients were treated with high-dose intravenous methylprednisolone. The paper describes TCR Vbeta CDR3 sequencing of 140 or so peripheral blood samples, made up of roughly 40 ophthalmopathy patients, approximately 76 hyperthyroidism patients and 17 progressor patients. In addition, the study compared T-cell repertoires in thyroid tissue and in blood from several Graves' hyperthyroidism patients. Study-wide conclusions, independent of this receptor: Ophthalmopathy was separated from stable hyperthyroidism by a 13 V-J signature model, with over 85% sensitivity and 81% to 83% specificity obtained in cross-validation and 80%/75% obtained in testing. Most expanded thyroid clonotypes (frequency above 0.001) were also found in blood, which suggests that blood repertoires may mirror thyroid immune responses. Sample size was not statistically predetermined, and blinding of investigators to group allocation was not performed. In validation, the model predicted progression to ophthalmopathy with just under 71% sensitivity and roughly 75% specificity, a median of around six months before onset.

Material: peripheral blood or thyroid tissue (not recorded which). The origin of this receptor is a woman between 18 and 29 years old with Graves' hyperthyroidism. Donor details come from another sample of the same person, matched by shared clones.

At the DNA level, the sequence is TGCAGCGTTAGTGGTGGGAAGGAGACTGAAGCTTTCTTT. It translates as CSVSGGKETEAFF. The chain couples TRBV29-1 to TRBJ1-1; no D gene can be assigned with confidence. The cysteine opens and the phenylalanine closes a CDR3 of 13 amino acids. Just CDR3 DNA is preserved here, 39 bases in frame from base 1. In the germline V gene, CDR1 corresponds to SQVTM and CDR2 to ANQGSEA. V drops 5 bases and J drops 5 bases, leaving 15 bases in between.